These 23 T cell receptor beta chains were all obtained from the same sample, sequenced in a study of T cells in Graves' hyperthyroidism and ophthalmopathy. TCR beta CDR3 sequences were amplified from RNA transcripts. A set of HTBI primers served as the primers for a first-round RT-PCR of the TCR CDR3. TCRdb reanalysed the multiplex PCR reads using MiXCR and keeps one entry per CDR3 protein. The sample carries roughly 510,000 distinct CDR3 sequences, over 45% recorded once. The sequenced sample consisted of peripheral blood or thyroid tissue (not recorded which). These receptors were taken from an adult woman with Graves' disease, either hyperthyroidism or ophthalmopathy (not recorded which).

The chain combines TRBV9 with TRBJ2-7; 12 bases are a match to TRBD2. Germline V lookup: CDR1 SGDLS, CDR2 YYNGEE. CDR3 length: 15 amino acids. The V and J ends lost 3 bases and 5 bases, in that order; junction bases with no gene match: 6. The DNA of the CDR3 is TGTGCCAGCAGCGCTAGCGGGAGGGCCTCTCACGAGCAGTACTTC. Its protein product is CASSASGRASHEQYF.

This clonotype has a count of ten or more. The chain employs TRBV5-1 and TRBJ2-2; no reliable D call. The CDR3 totals 14 residues. Germline V gene data show CDR1 as SGHRS and CDR2 as YFSETQ. V shed 0 bases and J shed 5 bases, with 8 bases lying between them. In DNA, the CDR3 is TGCGCCAGCAGCTTGGGCGAGCTTACCGGGGAGCTGTTTTTT. It translates to CASSLGELTGELFF.

This clonotype was recorded only once. V is TRBV10-3 and J is TRBJ2-7, with TRBD2 matching 14 bases. Losses at the gene ends were 4 bases for V and 5 bases for J; bases not matched to a gene: 4. Germline CDR1 reads ENHRY; CDR2 reads SYGVKD. CDR3 size: 15 residues. The CDR3 region has the DNA TGTGCCATCAGTGGGAGACTAGCGGGAGGGAACGAGCAGTACTTC. Amino acid sequence: CAISGRLAGGNEQYF.

The chain uses TRBV12-3 or TRBV12-4 and TRBJ2-5; 10 nucleotides agree with TRBD1. The V segment lost 0 bases and the J segment 9 bases; nucleotides outside the gene matches: 7. This CDR3 has 15 residues. The CDR3: CASSLARTGGQPQYF. The CDR3 DNA reads as TGTGCCAGCAGTTTAGCGAGGACAGGGGGTCAGCCCCAGTACTTC.

This clonotype was detected only once. The J gene is TRBJ2-7, the V gene TRBV12-3 or TRBV12-4; D ambiguous. Trimming removed 4 bases at V and 1 base at J, with 11 bases between. CDR3 length: 14 residues. As DNA, the CDR3 is TGTGCCAGCAGTTATTTCGGCGTTTCCTACGAGCAGTACTTC. Amino acids: CASSYFGVSYEQYF.

This clonotype has more than one count but fewer than ten. The chain recombines TRBV20-1 with TRBJ2-7; no clear D. Trimming shortened V by 6 bases and J by 3 bases, and 18 bases separated the two germline ends. Germline CDR1 reads DFQATT; CDR2 reads SNEGSKA (reference sequence). The CDR3 loop spans 14 amino acids. The CDR3 nucleotides read TGCAGTGCCTTGGTTGTTGGGGTTCGCTACGAGCAGTACTTC. It codes for CSALVVGVRYEQYF.

V gene TRBV7-9 combines with J gene TRBJ1-1; D is unclear. V lost 4 bases, J lost 6 bases, and 15 bases lay in between. The CDR3 loop spans 14 amino acids. From germline, CDR1 is SEHNR and CDR2 FQNEAQ (reference sequence). The CDR3 region has the DNA TGTGCCAGCAGCTCCCTGGCCGTACATTCTGAAGCTTTCTTT. Residues: CASSSLAVHSEAFF.

At least ten counts were recorded for this clonotype. This chain uses TRBV6-5 with TRBJ1-1, with a weak D call TRBD1 (6 bases). V shed 2 bases and J shed 4 bases, with 11 bases lying between them. The CDR3 totals 14 residues. The germline gives CDR1 MNHEY, CDR2 SVGAGI. The CDR3 nucleotides read TGTGCCAGCAGTTACGGGGGCGCAGTCACTGAAGCTTTCTTT. Residues: CASSYGGAVTEAFF.

This clonotype was seen only a few times. CDR3 sequence reads: CASSLIPGTPDTEAFF. The CDR3 DNA reads TGTGCCAGCAGCCTCATCCCCGGGACACCCGACACTGAAGCTTTCTTT. V gene TRBV3-1 combines with J gene TRBJ1-1; D is perhaps TRBD1 (6 bases). V was pared by 4 bases and J by 3 bases, with 18 bases between. The germline CDR1 and CDR2 sequences are LGHDT and YNNKEL (reference sequence). The CDR3 sequence is 16 residues long. The entire variable domain, with the rest obtained from reference TRBV3-1 and TRBJ1-1, is as follows: DTAVSQTPKYLVTQMGNDKSIKCEQNLGHDTMYWYKQDSKKFLKIMFSYNNKELIINETVPNRFSPKSPDKAHLNLHINSLELGDSAVYFCASSLIPGTPDTEAFFGQGTRLTVV.

CDR3 protein: CASSLVGAGEKLFF. CDR3 DNA sequence: TGTGCCAGCAGCTTAGTGGGCGCAGGGGAAAAACTGTTTTTT. The chain employs TRBV7-9 and TRBJ1-4, with a weak D call TRBD1 (5 bases). The germline gives CDR1 SEHNR, CDR2 FQNEAQ (reference sequence). The V and J ends lost 1 base and 8 bases respectively, with 11 bases between them. The CDR3 is made up of 14 amino acids.

A few counts support this clonotype. This rearrangement joins TRBV20-1 to TRBJ1-1; TRBD1 is a possible D gene (6 bases). The CDR3 has 14 amino acids. V was pared by 3 bases and J by 4 bases, with 15 bases between. CDR1 and CDR2 from the germline V gene are DFQATT and SNEGSKA (reference sequence). The CDR3, as DNA: TGCAGTGCTAGCCCGGACAGCCGGGTCACTGAAGCTTTCTTT. As protein: CSASPDSRVTEAFF.

At least ten counts were recorded for this clonotype. The rearrangement links TRBV10-3 to TRBJ2-7; the D call may be TRBD1 or TRBD2 (5 bases each). CDR3 length equals 15 residues. CDR1 is ENHRY, CDR2 SYGVKD, per germline. With 6 bases removed from V and 2 bases from J, the gap between germline ends came to 17 bases. The CDR3 region is CAIRTSRDGAYEQYF. Here the CDR3 DNA reads TGTGCCATCAGAACTTCCCGGGACGGGGCCTACGAGCAGTACTTC.

The sample holds a few counts of this clonotype. The germline gene is not matched at one end of the junction; a read error may be the cause. This chain links TRBV10-3 with TRBJ2-7; 11 bases map to TRBD1. This CDR3 region has 15 residues. CDR1 is ENHRY and CDR2 is SYGVKD in the germline V gene. CDR3: CASSHTGQGAYEQYF. In DNA form, the CDR3 reads TGTGCCAGCAGTCACACGGGACAGGGGGCCTACGAGCAGTACTTC.

This clonotype was observed at least ten times. The V call is TRBV5-6, the J call TRBJ1-6; no reliable D call. Germline-derived CDR1 and CDR2 are SGHDT and YYEEEE. This CDR3 region has 13 residues. V lost 7 bases and J lost 10, with 15 bases in between. CDR3 in DNA: TGTGCCAGCGACCGTGGGGAGGGATCACCCCTCCACTTT. This encodes CASDRGEGSPLHF. Variable domain in full (rest from reference TRBV5-6 and TRBJ1-6): DAGVTQSPTHLIKTRGQQVTLRCSPKSGHDTVSWYQQALGQGPQFIFQYYEEEERQRGNFPDRFSGHQFPNYSSELNVNALLLGDSALYLCASDRGEGSPLHFGNGTRLTVT.

At least ten counts were recorded for this clonotype. This chain links TRBV5-6 with TRBJ2-5, with D unresolved. CDR1 is SGHDT, CDR2 YYEEEE, per germline. The CDR3 consists of 15 residues. V gave up 2 bases and J gave up 2 bases, with 13 bases separating them. The CDR3 DNA follows: TGTGCCAGCAGCTTCCGGCAGGATATGCAAGAGACCCAGTACTTC. Its protein is CASSFRQDMQETQYF.

V gene TRBV7-3 combines with J gene TRBJ2-3; tentatively, D is TRBD1 (5 bases). Germline CDR1 is SGHTA and CDR2 is FQGTGA. V lost 2 bases and J 2 bases, leaving 14 bases between the germline ends. The CDR3 extends over 16 amino acids. CDR3 nucleotide sequence: TGTGCCAGCAGCTTACAGTGGGGCCTGGACACAGATACGCAGTATTTT. It yields the protein CASSLQWGLDTDTQYF.

This clonotype was recorded at least ten times. The rearrangement uses TRBV7-8 and TRBJ1-5; unclear D gene. V was trimmed by 4 bases and J by 3 bases, leaving 7 bases between them. The CDR3 is made up of 13 amino acids. Germline CDR1 reads SGHVS; CDR2 reads FQNEAQ. The CDR3 is CASSYTHNQPQHF. In DNA form, the CDR3 reads TGTGCCAGCAGCTACACCCACAATCAGCCCCAGCATTTT.

In this sample, this clonotype turned up many times. The chain has TRBV7-2 and TRBJ1-5; D is perhaps TRBD1 (6 bases). Germline V gene sequence: CDR1 SGHTA, CDR2 FQGNSA. The CDR3 length is 15 residues. V was clipped by 4 bases and J by 4 bases, with 14 bases between them. The CDR3 region has the DNA TGTGCCAGCAGCTATCAACAGGGCTGGAATCAGCCCCAGCATTTT. Protein sequence: CASSYQQGWNQPQHF.

V and J are TRBV7-2 and TRBJ1-1, with D possibly TRBD1 on 6 matching bases. Germline CDR1 and CDR2: SGHTA and FQGNSA. This CDR3 region has 14 residues. Trimming pared 2 bases from V and 13 bases from J, leaving 20 bases between. The CDR3: CASSLIGGVWGGFF. The CDR3 DNA reads as TGTGCCAGCAGCTTAATCGGGGGCGTATGGGGTGGTTTCTTT.

The table lists this clonotype with many counts. This chain links TRBV20-1 with TRBJ2-2, with 7 nucleotides matching TRBD2. CDR3 size: 17 residues. Germline-derived CDR1 and CDR2 are DFQATT and SNEGSKA (reference sequence). V was pared by 6 bases and J by 5 bases, with 18 bases of the junction left unmatched. The CDR3 region has the DNA TGCAGTGCCAATCCCCTCTCCGTGCGGGAGCGAACCGGGGAGCTGTTTTTT. Translating it yields CSANPLSVRERTGELFF.

The chain recombines TRBV5-1 with TRBJ2-7; D is perhaps TRBD1 (6 bases). Trimming took off 2 bases at V and 3 bases at J, with 18 bases between the two ends. This CDR3 is 16 amino acids long. Germline lookup yields CDR1 SGHRS and CDR2 YFSETQ. The CDR3 sequence is CASSLPQGESYYEQYF. The CDR3 DNA reads as TGCGCCAGCAGCTTACCACAGGGAGAAAGTTACTACGAGCAGTACTTC. Based on the CDR3 plus reference TRBV5-1 and TRBJ2-7, the full variable domain is KAGVTQTPRYLIKTRGQQVTLSCSPISGHRSVSWYQQTPGQGLQFLFEYFSETQRNKGNFPGRFSGRQFSNSRSEMNVSTLELGDSALYLCASSLPQGESYYEQYFGPGTRLTVT.

This clonotype was seen at least ten times. This chain joins TRBV19 and TRBJ1-5, with TRBD1 identical over 9 bases. The germline CDR1 and CDR2 sequences are LNHDA and SQIVND (reference sequence). This CDR3 has 15 amino acids. The V segment lost 6 bases and the J segment 4 bases; nucleotides outside the gene matches: 7. CDR3 residues: CASRRLGTGNQPQHF. CDR3 DNA sequence: TGTGCCAGTAGACGATTGGGGACAGGGAATCAGCCCCAGCATTTT.

This clonotype occurred a few times. V usage is TRBV7-9 and J usage is TRBJ1-1; weak D call: TRBD1 (6 bases). The CDR3 contains 12 residues. The germline V and J ends were trimmed by 4 bases and 8 bases, with 11 bases remaining between them. Germline lookup yields CDR1 SEHNR and CDR2 FQNEAQ (reference sequence). The CDR3 sequence: CASSSPGQEAFF. The CDR3 DNA follows: TGTGCCAGCAGCTCCCCCGGACAGGAAGCTTTCTTT.